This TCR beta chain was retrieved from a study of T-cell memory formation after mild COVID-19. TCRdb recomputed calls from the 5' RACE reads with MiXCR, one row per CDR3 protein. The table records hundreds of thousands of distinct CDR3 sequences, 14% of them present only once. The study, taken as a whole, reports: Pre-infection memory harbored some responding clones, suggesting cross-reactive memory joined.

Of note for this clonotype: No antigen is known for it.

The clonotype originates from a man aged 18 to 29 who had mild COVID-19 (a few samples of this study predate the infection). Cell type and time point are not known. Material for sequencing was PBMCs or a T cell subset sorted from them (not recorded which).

The CDR3 DNA reads as TGCGCCAGCGGTCCTTCCGGGACAGCAAACACCGGGGAGCTGTTTTTT. Its protein product is CASGPSGTANTGELFF. The chain links TRBV5-1 to TRBJ2-2; 7 nucleotides align to TRBD1. Germline V gene sequence: CDR1 SGHRS, CDR2 YFSETQ. The CDR3 has 16 amino acids. With V trimmed by 7 bases and J by 2 bases, 11 bases remained unmatched.